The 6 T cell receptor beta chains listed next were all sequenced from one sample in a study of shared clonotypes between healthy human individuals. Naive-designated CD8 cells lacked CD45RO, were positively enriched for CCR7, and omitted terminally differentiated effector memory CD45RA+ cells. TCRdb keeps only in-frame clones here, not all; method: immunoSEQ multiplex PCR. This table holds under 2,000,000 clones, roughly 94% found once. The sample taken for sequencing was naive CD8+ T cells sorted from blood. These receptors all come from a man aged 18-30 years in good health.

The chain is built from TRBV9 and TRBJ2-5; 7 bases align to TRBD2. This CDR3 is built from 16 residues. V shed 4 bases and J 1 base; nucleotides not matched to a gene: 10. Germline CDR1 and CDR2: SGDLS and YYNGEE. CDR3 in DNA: TGTGCCAGCAGCCCGCATTCGGGGGGTCCCCAAGAGACCCAGTACTTC. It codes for CASSPHSGGPQETQYF.

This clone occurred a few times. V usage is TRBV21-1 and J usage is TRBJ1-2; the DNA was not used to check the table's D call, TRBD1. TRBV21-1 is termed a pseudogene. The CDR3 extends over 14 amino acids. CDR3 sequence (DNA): TGTGCCAGCAGAATACAGGGGGCTTACTATGGCTACACCTTC. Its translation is CASRIQGAYYGYTF.

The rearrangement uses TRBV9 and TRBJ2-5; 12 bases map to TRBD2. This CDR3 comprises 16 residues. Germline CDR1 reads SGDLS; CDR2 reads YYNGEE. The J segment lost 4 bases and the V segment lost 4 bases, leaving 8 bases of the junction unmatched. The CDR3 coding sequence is TGTGCCAGCAGCCCCCGCGCTAGCGGGAGGGGAGAGACCCAGTACTTC. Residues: CASSPRASGRGETQYF.

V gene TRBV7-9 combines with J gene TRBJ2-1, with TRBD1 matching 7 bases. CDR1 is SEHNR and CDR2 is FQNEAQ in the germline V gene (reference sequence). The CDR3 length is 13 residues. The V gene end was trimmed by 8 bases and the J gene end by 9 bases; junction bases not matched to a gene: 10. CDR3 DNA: TGTGCCAGCGCACCCAATTCAGGGGGTGAGCAGTTCTTC. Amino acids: CASAPNSGGEQFF.

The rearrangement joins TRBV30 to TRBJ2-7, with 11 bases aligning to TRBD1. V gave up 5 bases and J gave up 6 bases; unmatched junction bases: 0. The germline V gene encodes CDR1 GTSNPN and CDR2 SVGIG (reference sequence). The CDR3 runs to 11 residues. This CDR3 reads CAWGTGGEQYF. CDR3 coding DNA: TGTGCCTGGGGGACAGGGGGCGAGCAGTACTTC.

CDR3 sequence: CASRMGHQGYNEQFF. In nucleotides, the CDR3 is TGTGCCAGCAGGATGGGCCACCAGGGGTACAATGAGCAGTTCTTC. This chain joins TRBV6-5 and TRBJ2-1; weak D call: TRBD1 (6 bases). Germline V gene lookup returns CDR1 MNHEY and CDR2 SVGAGI. The ends were cut back, 6 bases at V and 4 bases at J, with 16 bases in the middle. This CDR3 region has 15 residues.